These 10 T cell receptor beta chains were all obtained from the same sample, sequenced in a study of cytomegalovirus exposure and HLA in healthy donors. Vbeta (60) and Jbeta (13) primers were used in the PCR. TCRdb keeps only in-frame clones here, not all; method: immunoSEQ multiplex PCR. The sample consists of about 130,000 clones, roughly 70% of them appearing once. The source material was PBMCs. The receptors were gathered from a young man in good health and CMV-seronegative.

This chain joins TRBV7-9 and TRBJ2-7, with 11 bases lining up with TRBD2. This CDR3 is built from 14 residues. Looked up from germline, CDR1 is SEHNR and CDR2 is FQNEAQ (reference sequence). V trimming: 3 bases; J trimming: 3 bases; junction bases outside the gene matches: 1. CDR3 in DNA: TGTGCCAGCAGCTTTACTAGCGGGGGCTACGAGCAGTACTTC. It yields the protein CASSFTSGGYEQYF.

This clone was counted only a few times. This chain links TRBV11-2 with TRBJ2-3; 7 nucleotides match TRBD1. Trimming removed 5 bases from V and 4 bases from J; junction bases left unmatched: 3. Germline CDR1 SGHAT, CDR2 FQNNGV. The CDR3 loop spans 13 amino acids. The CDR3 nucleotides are TGTGCCAGCAGCCCGACAGGGTCAGATACGCAGTATTTT. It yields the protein CASSPTGSDTQYF. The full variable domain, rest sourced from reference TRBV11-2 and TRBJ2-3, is EAGVAQSPRYKIIEKRQSVAFWCNPISGHATLYWYQQILGQGPKLLIQFQNNGVVDDSQLPKDRFSAERLKGVDSTLKIQPAKLEDSAVYLCASSPTGSDTQYFGPGTRLTVL.

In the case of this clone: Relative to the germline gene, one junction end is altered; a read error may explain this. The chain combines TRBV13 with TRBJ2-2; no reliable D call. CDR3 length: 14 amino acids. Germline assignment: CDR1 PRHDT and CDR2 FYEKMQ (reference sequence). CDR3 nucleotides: TGTGCCAGCAGCCTAGGAGTGCGTCCCGGGGAGCTGTTTTTT. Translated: CASSLGVRPGELFF.

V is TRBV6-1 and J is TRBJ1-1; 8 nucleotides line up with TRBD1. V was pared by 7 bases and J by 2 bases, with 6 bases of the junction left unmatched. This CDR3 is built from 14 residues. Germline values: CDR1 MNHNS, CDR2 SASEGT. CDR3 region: CASIQGAGNTEAFF. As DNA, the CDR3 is TGTGCCAGCATTCAGGGGGCTGGAAACACTGAAGCTTTCTTT.

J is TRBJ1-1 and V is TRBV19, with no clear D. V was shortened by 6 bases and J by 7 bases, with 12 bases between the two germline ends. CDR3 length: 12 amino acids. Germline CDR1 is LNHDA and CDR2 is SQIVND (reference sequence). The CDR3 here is CASSGYRSEAFF. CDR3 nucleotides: TGTGCCAGTAGCGGATATCGGAGTGAAGCTTTCTTT. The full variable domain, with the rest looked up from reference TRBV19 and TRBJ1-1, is DGGITQSPKYLFRKEGQNVTLSCEQNLNHDAMYWYRQDPGQGLRLIYYSQIVNDFQKGDIAEGYSVSREKKESFPLTVTSAQKNPTAFYLCASSGYRSEAFFGQGTRLTVV.

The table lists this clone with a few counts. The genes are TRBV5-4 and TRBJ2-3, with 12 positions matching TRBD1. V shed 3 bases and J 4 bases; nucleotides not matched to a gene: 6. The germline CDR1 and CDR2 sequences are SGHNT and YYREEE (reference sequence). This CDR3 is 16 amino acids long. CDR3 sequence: CASSSGDRGRADTQYF. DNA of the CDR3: TGTGCCAGCAGCTCAGGGGACAGGGGGCGCGCAGATACGCAGTATTTT.

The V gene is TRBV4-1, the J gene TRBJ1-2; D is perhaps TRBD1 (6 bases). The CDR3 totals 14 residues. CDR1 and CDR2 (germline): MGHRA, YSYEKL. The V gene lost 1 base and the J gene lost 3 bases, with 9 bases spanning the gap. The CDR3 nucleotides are TGCGCCAGCAGCCAAGGGGACAATTACTATGGCTACACCTTC. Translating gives CASSQGDNYYGYTF.

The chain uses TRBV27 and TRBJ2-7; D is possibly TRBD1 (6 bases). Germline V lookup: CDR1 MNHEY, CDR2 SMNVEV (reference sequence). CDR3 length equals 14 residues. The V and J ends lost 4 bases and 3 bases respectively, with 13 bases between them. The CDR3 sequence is CASSYGARGYEQYF. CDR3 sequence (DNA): TGTGCCAGCAGTTATGGGGCCAGGGGCTACGAGCAGTACTTC.

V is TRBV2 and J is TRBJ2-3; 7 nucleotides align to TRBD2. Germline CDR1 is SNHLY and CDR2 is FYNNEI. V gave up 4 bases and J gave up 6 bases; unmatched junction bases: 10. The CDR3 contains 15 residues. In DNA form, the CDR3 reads TGTGCCAGCAGTGTACTAGCGCCCTCATGGGATACGCAGTATTTT. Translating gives CASSVLAPSWDTQYF.

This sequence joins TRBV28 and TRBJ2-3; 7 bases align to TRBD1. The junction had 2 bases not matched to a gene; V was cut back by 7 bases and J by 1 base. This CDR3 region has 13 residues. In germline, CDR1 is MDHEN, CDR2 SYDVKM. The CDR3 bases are TGTGCCAGCAATGGACAGGGCACAGATACGCAGTATTTT. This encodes CASNGQGTDTQYF. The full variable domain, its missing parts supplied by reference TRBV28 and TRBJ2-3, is DVKVTQSSRYLVKRTGEKVFLECVQDMDHENMFWYRQDPGLGLRLIYFSYDVKMKEKGDIPEGYSVSREKKERFSLILESASTNQTSMYLCASNGQGTDTQYFGPGTRLTVL.